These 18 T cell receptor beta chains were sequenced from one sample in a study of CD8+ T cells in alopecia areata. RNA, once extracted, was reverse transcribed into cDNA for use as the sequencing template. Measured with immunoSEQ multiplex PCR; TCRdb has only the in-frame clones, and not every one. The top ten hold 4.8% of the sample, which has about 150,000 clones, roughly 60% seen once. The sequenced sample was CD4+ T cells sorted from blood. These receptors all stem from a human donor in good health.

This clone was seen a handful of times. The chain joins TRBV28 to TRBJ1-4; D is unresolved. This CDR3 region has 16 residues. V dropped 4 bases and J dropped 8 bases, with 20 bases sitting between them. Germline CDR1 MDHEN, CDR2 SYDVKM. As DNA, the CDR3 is TGTGCCAGCAGTTCCCATGAGGGTTTAGCGGGGGAAAAACTGTTTTTT. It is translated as CASSSHEGLAGEKLFF.

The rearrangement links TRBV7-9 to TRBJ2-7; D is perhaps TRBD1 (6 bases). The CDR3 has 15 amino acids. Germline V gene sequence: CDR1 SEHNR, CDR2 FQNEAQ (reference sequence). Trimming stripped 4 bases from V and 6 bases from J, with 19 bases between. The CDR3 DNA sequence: TGTGCCAGCAGCTCGGGGTACAGGGTACTCTCCGAGCAGTACTTC. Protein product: CASSSGYRVLSEQYF.

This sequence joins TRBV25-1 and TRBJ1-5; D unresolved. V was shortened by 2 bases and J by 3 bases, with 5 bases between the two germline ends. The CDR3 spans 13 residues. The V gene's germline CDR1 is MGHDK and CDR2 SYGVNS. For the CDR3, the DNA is TGTGCCAGCAGTGAAGGGATCAATCAGCCCCAGCATTTT. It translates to CASSEGINQPQHF.

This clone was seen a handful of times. The CDR3 sequence: CASSPVSGFGNEQFF. The CDR3 region has the DNA TGTGCCAGCTCACCTGTTTCAGGTTTCGGCAATGAGCAGTTCTTC. The chain has TRBV18 and TRBJ2-1; D is unclear. The CDR3 extends over 15 amino acids. CDR1 is KGHSH and CDR2 is LQKENI in the germline V gene. Trimming left V 3 bases short and J 6 bases short, with 15 bases between.

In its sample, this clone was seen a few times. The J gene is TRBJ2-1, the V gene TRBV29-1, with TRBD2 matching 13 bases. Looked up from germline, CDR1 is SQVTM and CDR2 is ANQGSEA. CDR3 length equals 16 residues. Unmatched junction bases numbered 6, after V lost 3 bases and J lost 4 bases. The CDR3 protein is CSVDSGGLAGYNEQFF. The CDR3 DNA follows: TGCAGCGTTGACTCCGGGGGACTAGCGGGATACAATGAGCAGTTCTTC.

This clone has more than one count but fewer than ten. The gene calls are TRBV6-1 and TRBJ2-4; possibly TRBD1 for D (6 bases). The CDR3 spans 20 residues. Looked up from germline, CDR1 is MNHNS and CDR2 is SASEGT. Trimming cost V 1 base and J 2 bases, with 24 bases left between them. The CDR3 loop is CASSEDHTGRMVLPKNIQYF. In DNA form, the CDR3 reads TGTGCCAGCAGTGAAGATCATACAGGGAGAATGGTGCTCCCCAAAAACATTCAGTACTTC.

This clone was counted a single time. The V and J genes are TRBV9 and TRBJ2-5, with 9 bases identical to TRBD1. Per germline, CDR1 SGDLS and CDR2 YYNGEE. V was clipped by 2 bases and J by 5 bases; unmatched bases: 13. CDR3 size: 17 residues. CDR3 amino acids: CASSVGQGRSSWETQYF. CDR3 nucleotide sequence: TGTGCCAGCAGCGTTGGACAGGGGAGGAGCAGCTGGGAGACCCAGTACTTC.

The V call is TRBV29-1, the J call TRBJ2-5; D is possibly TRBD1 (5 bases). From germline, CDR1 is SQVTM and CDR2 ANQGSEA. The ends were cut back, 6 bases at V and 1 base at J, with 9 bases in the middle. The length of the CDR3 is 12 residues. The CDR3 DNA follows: TGCAGCGTAGCAGGGTCCCAAGAGACCCAGTACTTC. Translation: CSVAGSQETQYF.

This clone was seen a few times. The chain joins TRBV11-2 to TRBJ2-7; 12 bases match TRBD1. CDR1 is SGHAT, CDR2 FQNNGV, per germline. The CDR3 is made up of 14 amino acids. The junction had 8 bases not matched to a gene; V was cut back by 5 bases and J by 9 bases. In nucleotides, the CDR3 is TGTGCCAGCAGCAAGGGACAGGGGGCGCATTTGCAGTACTTC. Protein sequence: CASSKGQGAHLQYF.

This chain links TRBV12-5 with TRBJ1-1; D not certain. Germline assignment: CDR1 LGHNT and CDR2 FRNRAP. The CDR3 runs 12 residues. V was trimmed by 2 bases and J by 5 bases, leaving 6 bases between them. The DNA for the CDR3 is TGTGCTAGTGGTTTGATGGGGACTGAAGCTTTCTTT. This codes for CASGLMGTEAFF.

The DNA of the CDR3 is TGTGCCAGCAGTTCTAGCGGGAGCTCCTACGAGCAGTACTTC. Residues: CASSSSGSSYEQYF. This rearrangement joins TRBV6-5 to TRBJ2-7; 10 bases line up with TRBD2. Germline CDR1 and CDR2: MNHEY and SVGAGI. The V and J ends lost 4 bases and 0 bases, in that order; junction bases with no gene match: 0. The CDR3 has 14 residues.

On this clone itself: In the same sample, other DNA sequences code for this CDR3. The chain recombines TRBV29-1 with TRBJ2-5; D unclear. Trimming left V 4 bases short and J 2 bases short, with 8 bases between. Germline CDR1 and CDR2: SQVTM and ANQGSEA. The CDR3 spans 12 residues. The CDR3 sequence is CSVAPSQETQYF. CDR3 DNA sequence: TGCAGCGTTGCCCCATCTCAAGAGACCCAGTACTTC.

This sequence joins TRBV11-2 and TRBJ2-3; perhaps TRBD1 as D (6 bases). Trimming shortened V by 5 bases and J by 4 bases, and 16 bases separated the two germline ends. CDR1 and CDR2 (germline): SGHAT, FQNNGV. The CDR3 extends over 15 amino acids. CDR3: CASSPSTGIPDTQYF. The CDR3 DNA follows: TGTGCCAGCAGCCCATCCACAGGGATCCCAGATACGCAGTATTTT.

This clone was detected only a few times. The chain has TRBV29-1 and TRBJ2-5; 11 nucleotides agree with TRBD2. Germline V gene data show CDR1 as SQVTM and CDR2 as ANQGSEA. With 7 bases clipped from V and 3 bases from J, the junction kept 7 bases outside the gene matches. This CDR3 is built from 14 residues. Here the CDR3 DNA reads TGCAGCGCAGCGACTAGCGGGATTGAAGAGACCCAGTACTTC. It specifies CSAATSGIEETQYF.

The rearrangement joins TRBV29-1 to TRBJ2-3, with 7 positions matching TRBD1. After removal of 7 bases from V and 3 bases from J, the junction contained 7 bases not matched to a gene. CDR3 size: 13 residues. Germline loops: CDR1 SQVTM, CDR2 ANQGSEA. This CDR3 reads CSEKTGSTDTQYF. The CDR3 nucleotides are TGCAGCGAAAAGACAGGGAGTACAGATACGCAGTATTTT.

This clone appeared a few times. The CDR3 here is CASSNQIPGNEQFF. The CDR3 DNA reads TGTGCCAGTAGTAACCAGATCCCAGGTAATGAGCAGTTCTTC. The V call is TRBV19, the J call TRBJ2-1; unclear D gene. This CDR3 region has 14 residues. Per germline, CDR1 LNHDA and CDR2 SQIVND (reference sequence). V lost 4 bases, J lost 7 bases, and 14 bases lay in between.

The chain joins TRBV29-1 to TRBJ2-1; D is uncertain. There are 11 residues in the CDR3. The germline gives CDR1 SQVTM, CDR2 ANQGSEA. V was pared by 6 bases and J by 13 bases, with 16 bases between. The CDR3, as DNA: TGCAGCGTCAAAATAGGGCTTCTCCAGTTCTTC. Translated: CSVKIGLLQFF.

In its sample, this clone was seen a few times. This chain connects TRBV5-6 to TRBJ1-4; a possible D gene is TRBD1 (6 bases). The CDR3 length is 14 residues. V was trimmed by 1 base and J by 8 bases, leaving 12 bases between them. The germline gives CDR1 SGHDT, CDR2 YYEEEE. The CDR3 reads CASSLSGAREKLFF. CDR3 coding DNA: TGTGCCAGCAGCTTGTCGGGGGCACGGGAAAAACTGTTTTTT.